This TCR beta chain derives from a study of blood T cell repertoires in COVID-19 (dated by TCRdb to 2018 to 2021). Concerning the study at large: The collaborator samples originated in the United States, Italy and Spain and spanned the acute and convalescent phases of COVID-19. The repertoires were released in a freely available public database meant as a resource for research on the immune response to SARS-CoV-2. Where available, HLA class I and class II types were obtained from metadata supplied by the sample provider rather than from assay-based typing. Samples came from the ongoing ImmuneRACE study (first 160 participants) plus 1,254 subjects from 6 global collaborators. Sample metadata almost always included a de-identified subject ID, COVID-19 status, age in years and sex. The material from the prospective study consisted of cDNA or gDNA derived from T cells, B-cell-depleted T cells, or PBMCs. Deeply sampled blood TCRbeta repertoires from subjects exposed to, actively infected with, or recovered from COVID-19 were included in the dataset.

As for this clone: Its antigen target is currently unknown. Base qualities are missing; no much larger clone stands one base away.

TCRbeta CDR3 regions were amplified from genomic DNA using the immunoSEQ Assay, a bias-controlled multiplex PCR. As for the authors' bioinformatics: The number of nucleated cells in each sample was estimated by amplification of reference gene primers within the assay. To quantify the absolute abundance of each unique TCRbeta CDR3 rearrangement, sequence reads were collapsed and filtered. For each sample, productive Simpson clonality was calculated as the square root of Simpson's diversity index over productive rearrangements. The table comes from immuneACCESS by way of TCRdb, which keeps in-frame sequences with V and J called. Part of the clones is missing from these tables; in studies checked, under half for an unresolved V gene and the rest for unknown reasons. That table supplies the V and J calls and clone size; D and trimming were determined from the DNA. Present in this sample are 200,000 to 250,000 clones, roughly 84% of which were seen just once. Clones ranked in the top ten supply more than 4.5% of the sample.

Trimming removed 1 base from V and 0 bases from J, leaving 10 bases between the germline ends. CDR1 and CDR2 are drawn from the germline V gene (reference sequence): LNHDA, SQIVND. The CDR3 holds 16 amino acids from the cysteine to the phenylalanine. The CDR3 DNA has 48 bases and is translated from base 1. The paper as a whole reports these results and caveats: The quantity of clinical and demographic metadata differed by source and by participant and was supplied without curation.

Another Seattle source contributed samples from volunteer blood donors who had recovered from COVID-19. Each collaborating institution followed its own protocols to collect whole blood in K2EDTA tubes. For TCRbeta analysis, collaborators shipped samples in one of three forms: frozen whole blood, isolated PBMCs, or DNA extracted from either of those sample types. Sequencing was carried out using peripheral blood. This receptor was identified in a woman aged 55-70 years who had recovered from COVID-19. The chain is assembled from TRBV19 and TRBJ1-3, with the D gene not clear enough to name. The CDR3 amino acid sequence is: CASSIGGPFSGNTIYF. The DNA is TGTGCCAGTAGTATAGGAGGTCCCTTCTCTGGAAACACCATATATTTT.